This paragraph reports one T cell receptor (beta chain). This clonotype was counted at least ten times. Its antigen is not yet known. Per-base quality was not reported, and no clone a single base away is much larger than it. The data were taken from a study of T cells in Graves' hyperthyroidism and ophthalmopathy (dated by TCRdb to 2018 to 2020). Broadly, across the study: Peripheral blood samples were taken at initial diagnosis, before any treatment was given. To identify TCR V-J signatures that set the groups apart, the researchers used a discovery cohort of approximately 98 patients, made up of about 44 with Graves' ophthalmopathy and some 55 with stable Graves' hyperthyroidism. After blood sampling, hyperthyroidism patients were treated with methimazole at a starting dose of 30 mg daily, and ophthalmopathy patients were treated with high-dose intravenous methylprednisolone. Whether ophthalmopathy could be predicted prospectively was tested in an independent validation cohort made up of roughly 19 hyperthyroidism patients plus 17 patients who later progressed to ophthalmopathy. Thyroid tissue and blood T-cell repertoires from several Graves' hyperthyroidism patients were also compared in the study. For training and testing, the approximately 97 patients in the discovery cohort were randomly divided in a 7:3 ratio. The paper describes TCR Vbeta CDR3 sequencing of about 140 peripheral blood samples, made up of 40 to 45 ophthalmopathy patients, 70 to 75 hyperthyroidism patients and about 17 progressor patients.

Overall study outcomes, separate from this receptor: A 13 V-J signature model separated ophthalmopathy from stable hyperthyroidism, with approximately 87% sensitivity and 81.08% specificity in cross-validation and 80%/75% in testing. In validation, the model predicted progression to ophthalmopathy a median of about 6.5 months before onset, with approximately 71% sensitivity and about 72% specificity. Sample size was not statistically predetermined, and blinding of investigators to group allocation was not performed. Most expanded thyroid clonotypes (frequency above 0.001) were also detected in blood, a finding suggesting that blood repertoires may reflect thyroid immune responses.

The CDR3 starts with the cysteine, ends with the phenylalanine, and has 14 residues. The CDR3 DNA has 42 bases and is translated from base 1. The germline V gene specifies SGHAT as CDR1 and FQNNGV as CDR2. V and J lose 3 bases and 2 bases, and a span of 11 bases separates them. The TCR beta CDR3 regions were amplified from the RNA transcripts. The first round of RT-PCR for the TCR CDR3 was performed with the HTBI primer set and the Qiagen OneStep RT-PCR kit. Libraries were constructed in a second round of multiplex PCR, after which size selection and purification were carried out. Paired-end sequencing of the libraries was performed with 100 bp reads on an Illumina HiSeq2000. Processing in the source paper ran as follows. SOAPnuke was used to process the raw data, removing reads that contained adapters or uncalled bases, had a mean Phred below 15, or lacked an exact match to the constant primer or identifier. High-quality paired reads were merged with COPE v1.2.5, and unique nucleotide sequences were defined as clonotypes. MiTCR v1.1 was used to align the clonotypes against IMGT TRBV, TRBD and TRBJ reference segments. The analysis was restricted to V-J combinations with a frequency above 0.0001, which together covered about 99% of the repertoires. A TCS score was defined as the ratio between F50 (clonal expansion) and ExV (chaos), using BLOSUM62-based TCRdist between CDR3 peptides within each V-J. Welch's t-statistics and random forest reduced approximately 520 V-J features to roughly 13, which were used in a naive Bayes classifier (R e1071). The public reads were reprocessed in TCRdb via fastp at Q25 and MiXCR, keeping in-frame beta chains. Every CDR3 protein is listed once, alongside the most common genes and DNA of its rows. None of the V and J calls come from the authors' own analysis; TCRdb made them. This sample holds approximately 250,000 distinct CDR3 sequences; approximately 25% were observed only once. 30% to 40% of the sample goes to the ten largest clones.

Ophthalmopathy patients had moderately to severely active disease, with a Clinical Activity Score of 3 or more, a NOSPECS grade of 4 or more, and a disease duration of less than 3 months. The study excluded patients with uncontrolled infections, other autoimmune diseases, pregnancy or lactation. Clinical symptoms, serum thyroxine and TRAb, thyroid ultrasound, and orbital computed tomography formed the basis for the diagnoses. PBMCs were separated from over 9 ml of fresh peripheral blood using Ficoll-Paque density gradient centrifugation. Total RNA was extracted using Trizol reagent, and RNA quality was assessed on an Agilent 2100 Bioanalyzer.

This TCR came from a woman aged 40 to 50 with Graves' ophthalmopathy. Source material: blood. This receptor chain uses TRBV11-2 and TRBJ2-7, with a weak D call of TRBD2 (6 bases match). The CDR3 protein is CASSLSPGAYEQYF. The nucleotide sequence reads as follows: TGTGCCAGCAGCTTGAGCCCGGGAGCCTACGAGCAGTACTTC.